This is a list of T cell receptor beta chains from one sample in a study of T cell repertoires in cytomegalovirus infection. These receptors are not linked to any known antigen. Using its own MiXCR run on the reads, TCRdb lists one record per CDR3 protein. Here the sample spans 360,000 or so distinct CDR3 sequences, roughly 34% being singletons. The sequencing used cultured PBMCs, collected from culture after CMV antigen stimulation. These receptors were obtained from a human donor in good health (CMV status not recorded). Some clones in this sample may be carry-over from other donors' samples. CDR3s include the opening cysteine and the closing phenylalanine or tryptophan. The order of the fields is CDR3 protein, CDR3 DNA, J gene, D gene, clone size, V gene. D genes are given only for firm matches. Clone sizes are given selectively: once, few, many, or a class where the clone is expanded.

CSVESGAWHQPQHF TGCAGCGTTGAATCCGGGGCCTGGCATCAGCCCCAGCATTTT TRBJ1-5 - - TRBV29-1
CASSPAPGLAGDYEQYF TGTGCCAGCAGCCCCGCTCCGGGACTAGCGGGTGACTACGAGCAGTACTTC TRBJ2-7 TRBD2 many TRBV11-2
CASSLDGFSNQPQHF TGTGCCAGCAGCTTAGACGGATTTAGCAATCAGCCCCAGCATTTT TRBJ1-5 - - TRBV7-2
CASSQREGSNEQFF TGTGCCAGCAGCCAGCGGGAGGGCAGCAATGAGCAGTTCTTC TRBJ2-1 TRBD2 few TRBV7-8
CASSLISGLAGQDTQYF TGCGCCAGCAGCCTCATCTCAGGACTAGCGGGACAAGATACGCAGTATTTT TRBJ2-3 TRBD2 - TRBV4-1
CASSLSGKPGTDTQYF TGTGCCAGCAGCTTATCCGGGAAACCTGGCACAGATACGCAGTATTTT TRBJ2-3 - few TRBV7-6
CASSFRGQGVQETQYF TGTGCCAGCAGTTTTAGGGGACAGGGGGTCCAAGAGACCCAGTACTTC TRBJ2-5 TRBD1 - TRBV12-3/TRBV12-4
CASSLLAGFNNEQFF TGTGCCAGCAGCCTACTAGCGGGATTCAACAATGAGCAGTTCTTC TRBJ2-1 TRBD2 few TRBV7-2
CAISESEGFVMNTEAFF TGTGCCATCAGTGAGTCTGAGGGATTTGTTATGAACACTGAAGCTTTCTTT TRBJ1-1 - - TRBV10-3
CASSSPGTPGVVIGNEQFF TGTGCCAGCAGCTCCCCGGGGACACCCGGGGTAGTTATTGGCAATGAGCAGTTCTTC TRBJ2-1 - - TRBV11-2
CASSPFGGQPQHF TGTGCCAGCAGCCCCTTCGGAGGTCAGCCCCAGCATTTT TRBJ1-5 - - TRBV7-2
CASSSRVGGYTF TGTGCCAGCAGCTCCCGAGTAGGAGGCTACACCTTC TRBJ1-2 - - TRBV7-4
CASEKKTGGEWPKNIQYF TGTGCCAGCGAAAAGAAAACAGGGGGCGAGTGGCCCAAAAACATTCAGTACTTC TRBJ2-4 TRBD1 many TRBV7-2
CASSWDRGQRGYTF TGTGCCAGTAGTTGGGACAGGGGGCAACGTGGCTACACCTTC TRBJ1-2 TRBD1 - TRBV19
CASNLGQANTEAFF TGTGCCAGCAACCTGGGACAGGCGAACACTGAAGCTTTCTTT TRBJ1-1 TRBD1 many TRBV7-2
CASGPFARPSGF TGTGCCAGCGGCCCTTTCGCACGCCCATCAGGCTTT TRBJ1-6 - - TRBV27
CASMHPSGGGSPLHF TGTGCCAGCATGCATCCCTCGGGTGGAGGTTCACCCCTCCACTTT TRBJ1-6 - - TRBV27